This record looks at one T cell receptor beta chain sequence and its context. Its antigen is currently not known. No much larger clone exists at a distance of one base, and base qualities are not known. The CDR3 covers 14 residues, taking in both the cysteine and the phenylalanine. Only CDR3 DNA is held: 42 bases, read in frame from base 1. V loses 7 bases at its end and J loses 8 bases; junction bases beyond the gene matches: 12. The germline V gene gives CDR1 as MNHEY and CDR2 as SVGAGI. Participants in the prospective study were aged about 18 to 95 years, lived in about two dozen United States geographic areas, and enrolled through a virtual design. In the prospective study, cohorts were assigned on the basis of participant-reported clinical history obtained from a screening survey and a study questionnaire. For ImmuneRACE Cohort 3, a participant was defined as recovered based on two consecutive negative NP/OP PCR tests, clearance by a healthcare professional, or resolution of symptoms. In the prospective study, mobile phlebotomists collected whole blood, serum and a nasopharyngeal or oropharyngeal swab from each participant. Additional blood draws and questionnaires over an approximately two-month period could optionally be provided by prospective study participants. Prospective study blood samples were shipped either frozen or at room temperature before DNA extraction.

This sample was included in a study of blood T cell repertoires in COVID-19 (dated by TCRdb to the early 2020s). Background on the whole study: The collaborator samples originated in the United States, Italy and Spain and spanned the acute and convalescent phases of COVID-19. The material from the prospective study consisted of cDNA or gDNA derived from T cells, B-cell-depleted T cells, or PBMCs. Subjects who had been exposed to COVID-19, were actively infected with it, or had recovered from it provided the deeply sampled blood TCRbeta repertoires that made up the dataset. The repertoires were released in a freely available public database meant as a resource for research on the immune response to SARS-CoV-2. The samples were drawn from the first 160 participants of the ongoing ImmuneRACE study and from 1,254 subjects provided by 6 global collaborators. Sample metadata almost always included a de-identified subject ID, COVID-19 status, age in years and sex. Where available, HLA class I and class II types were obtained from metadata supplied by the sample provider rather than from assay-based typing.

Results the study describes overall, beyond this receptor: The quantity of clinical and demographic metadata differed by source and by participant and was supplied without curation.

TCRbeta CDR3 regions were amplified from genomic DNA by means of the immunoSEQ Assay, a bias-controlled multiplex PCR. The authors processed their data as follows. Nucleated cell counts per sample were estimated from amplification of reference gene primers within the assay. To quantify the absolute abundance of each unique TCRbeta CDR3 rearrangement, sequence reads were collapsed and filtered. For each sample, productive Simpson clonality was calculated as the square root of Simpson's diversity index over productive rearrangements. As stored in TCRdb, this immuneACCESS dataset retains in-frame rearrangements with V and J assigned. A fraction of the clones does not appear; measured against another copy, unresolved V genes explain less than half of the discrepancy, and the remainder lacks a known reason. V, J and clone size reflect that table, while D and trimming were determined from the DNA. The sample yields about 300,000 clones; under 90% were counted once. Of the sample, roughly 4% is held by the ten largest clones.

The chain is made from TRBV6-5 and TRBJ1-2; TRBD1 fits 8 bases in the junction. Source material: PBMCs or T cells enriched from blood (not recorded which). This TCR was sampled from a man aged 25 to 40 who had recovered from COVID-19. The bases are TGTGCCAGCACCGAACAGGGGGGGCGGGAAGGCTACACCTTC. Translated, it gives CASTEQGGREGYTF.